The 24 T cell receptor beta chains presented below share a single source sample, sequenced in a study of blood T cell repertoires in COVID-19. Using immunoSEQ multiplex PCR, the repertoire was profiled, and TCRdb retains in-frame clones only, with some absent. The sample lists 45,000 or so clones, more than 70% occurring once. Sequencing was carried out using peripheral blood. These receptors all stem from a human donor in a cohort sampled during active COVID-19.

CDR3 bases: TGTGCCAGCAGCCCCCACGGTGGGGGGGTAATTGGCTATGGCTACACCTTC. Its translation: CASSPHGGGVIGYGYTF. This rearrangement joins TRBV5-4 to TRBJ1-2; a possible D gene is TRBD1 (5 bases). Germline CDR1 and CDR2: SGHNT and YYREEE (reference sequence). This CDR3 spans 17 amino acids. With 4 bases removed from V and 4 bases from J, the gap between germline ends came to 23 bases. The full variable domain, completed using reference TRBV5-4 and TRBJ1-2, is ETGVTQSPTHLIKTRGQQVTLRCSSQSGHNTVSWYQQALGQGPQFIFQYYREEENGRGNFPPRFSGLQFPNYSSELNVNALELDDSALYLCASSPHGGGVIGYGYTFGSGTRLTVV.

The rearrangement joins TRBV2 to TRBJ2-7; possible D gene TRBD1, 5 bases. Trimming cost V 7 bases and J 6 bases, with 16 bases left between them. Germline lookup yields CDR1 SNHLY and CDR2 FYNNEI. The CDR3 is 13 amino acids. The CDR3 here is CASNQGSWVEQYF. The DNA for the CDR3 is TGTGCCAGCAATCAGGGATCCTGGGTCGAGCAGTACTTC.

The chain links TRBV7-9 to TRBJ2-1; D perhaps matches TRBD1 (5 bases). CDR1 SEHNR and CDR2 FQNEAQ come from the germline V gene (reference sequence). The CDR3 runs 14 residues. The germline V and J ends were trimmed by 1 base and 9 bases, with 13 bases remaining between them. CDR3 DNA: TGTGCCAGCAGCTTAGTGGCAGGGAATGGTGAGCAGTTCTTC. This encodes CASSLVAGNGEQFF.

V and J are TRBV5-1 and TRBJ1-1, with TRBD1 matching over 9 bases. The V gene end was trimmed by 6 bases and the J gene end by 3 bases; junction bases not matched to a gene: 6. Germline lookup yields CDR1 SGHRS and CDR2 YFSETQ. This CDR3 is 14 amino acids long. In DNA, the CDR3 is TGCGCCAGCACTCCCAACAGGGGGCACACTGAAGCTTTCTTT. Its translation is CASTPNRGHTEAFF.

The CDR3 sequence: CASSQASRGLASYEQYF. The CDR3 nucleotides are TGTGCCAGCAGTCAAGCTTCGAGAGGACTAGCATCCTACGAGCAGTACTTC. This rearrangement joins TRBV28 to TRBJ2-7, with 8 bases fitting TRBD2. Losses at the gene ends were 5 bases for V and 1 base for J; bases not matched to a gene: 13. The CDR3 contains 17 residues. Per the germline V gene, CDR1 is MDHEN and CDR2 is SYDVKM.

This clone was detected a few times. The chain uses TRBV6-2 or TRBV6-3 and TRBJ1-5; TRBD1 matches 8 bases. V lost 6 bases, J lost 7 bases, and 20 bases stayed unmatched. There are 18 residues in the CDR3. Germline lookup yields CDR1 MNHEY and CDR2 SVGEGT. CDR3 nucleotides: TGTGCCAGCAGCCCCTCTTACATCCAGGGGGCGCGAAAACAGCCCCAGCATTTT. It is translated as CASSPSYIQGARKQPQHF.

The chain combines TRBV19 with TRBJ1-2; D unresolved. In germline, CDR1 is LNHDA, CDR2 SQIVND (reference sequence). The V end lost 6 bases, the J end lost 0 bases, and 20 bases lay between the germline ends. The CDR3 totals 17 residues. The CDR3 spells CASRVSAVAPPNYGYTF. The CDR3 DNA sequence: TGTGCCAGTAGGGTGTCCGCCGTAGCACCGCCTAACTATGGCTACACCTTC.

The chain couples TRBV7-2 to TRBJ1-6, with D possibly matching TRBD1 (5 bases). This CDR3 contains 15 residues. Germline CDR1 is SGHTA and CDR2 is FQGNSA. The V and J ends lost 4 bases and 10 bases respectively, with 17 bases between them. The CDR3 DNA is TGTGCCAGCAGCTCATCCGGGACTACCGGGTCACCCCTCCACTTT. Amino acids: CASSSSGTTGSPLHF.

This chain uses TRBV6-5 with TRBJ1-1, with 8 bases that match TRBD1. This CDR3 is built from 15 residues. The V and J ends lost 5 bases and 4 bases, in that order; junction bases with no gene match: 9. Germline CDR1 reads MNHEY; CDR2 reads SVGAGI. CDR3 protein: CASSLGQGRSTEAFF. CDR3 DNA sequence: TGTGCCAGCAGTCTTGGACAGGGAAGGAGCACTGAAGCTTTCTTT.

This clone came up once. The chain has TRBV5-6 and TRBJ2-2; possible D gene TRBD2, 5 bases. The V gene lost 0 bases and the J gene lost 6 bases, with 6 bases spanning the gap. The CDR3 consists of 13 residues. Germline V CDR1 and CDR2: SGHDT, YYEEEE. CDR3: CASSLVLAGELFF. The CDR3 DNA reads as TGTGCCAGCAGCTTGGTACTAGCCGGGGAGCTGTTTTTT.

The chain has TRBV30 and TRBJ1-4; 7 bases map to TRBD1. Trimming removed 7 bases from V and 3 bases from J; junction bases left unmatched: 5. Germline lookup yields CDR1 GTSNPN and CDR2 SVGIG (reference sequence). There are 13 residues in the CDR3. In nucleotides, the CDR3 is TGTGCCTTTAAAGGACAGGCTAATGAAAAACTGTTTTTT. Protein product: CAFKGQANEKLFF.

This clone came up a few times. The chain couples TRBV9 to TRBJ2-7; a possible D gene is TRBD2 (6 bases). The germline V gene has CDR1 SGDLS and CDR2 YYNGEE. V lost 0 bases to trimming and J lost 2 bases, with 12 bases between them. This CDR3 is 15 amino acids long. The CDR3 spells CASSVVGTPTYEQYF. DNA for the CDR3: TGTGCCAGCAGCGTAGTAGGGACTCCTACCTACGAGCAGTACTTC. Based on the CDR3 plus reference TRBV9 and TRBJ2-7, the full variable domain is DSGVTQTPKHLITATGQRVTLRCSPRSGDLSVYWYQQSLDQGLQFLIQYYNGEERAKGNILERFSAQQFPDLHSELNLSSLELGDSALYFCASSVVGTPTYEQYFGPGTRLTVT.

J is TRBJ1-6 and V is TRBV6-5; no firm D call. The CDR3 is made up of 12 amino acids. The germline V gene encodes CDR1 MNHEY and CDR2 SVGAGI. V was pared by 6 bases and J by 7 bases, with 7 bases between. The DNA for the CDR3 is TGTGCCAGCAGACAAACCAATTCACCCCTCCACTTT. It translates to CASRQTNSPLHF.

The chain uses TRBV19 and TRBJ2-4, with 7 bases lining up with TRBD1. Germline loops: CDR1 LNHDA, CDR2 SQIVND (reference sequence). V trimming: 0 bases; J trimming: 0 bases; junction bases outside the gene matches: 8. CDR3 size: 18 residues. CDR3 sequence reads: CASSIDLEGARAKNIQYF. For the CDR3, the DNA is TGTGCCAGTAGTATAGATCTTGAGGGGGCACGAGCCAAAAACATTCAGTACTTC.

V usage is TRBV5-1 and J usage is TRBJ2-2; weak D call: TRBD2 (6 bases). The germline CDR1 and CDR2 sequences are SGHRS and YFSETQ. The CDR3 length is 14 residues. Trimming left V 0 bases short and J 7 bases short, with 10 bases between. CDR3 sequence reads: CASSLVGEDGELFF. The CDR3 bases are TGCGCCAGCAGCTTGGTAGGGGAGGACGGGGAGCTGTTTTTT.

This chain joins TRBV5-1 and TRBJ2-7, with TRBD2 matching over 14 bases. V lost 4 bases, J lost 6 bases, and 6 bases stayed unmatched. There are 15 residues in the CDR3. The V gene's germline CDR1 is SGHRS and CDR2 YFSETQ. The CDR3 reads CASSTGLAGGSEQYF. The DNA for the CDR3 is TGCGCCAGCAGCACCGGACTAGCGGGGGGTAGCGAGCAGTACTTC.

This rearrangement joins TRBV5-5 to TRBJ2-5; TRBD2 aligns across 8 bases. CDR3 length: 15 residues. Germline V CDR1 and CDR2: SGHKS, YYEKEE (reference sequence). J was trimmed by 0 bases and V by 0 bases; bases with no gene match: 1. As DNA, the CDR3 is TGTGCCAGCAGCTTGGGCGGGGGGTACCAAGAGACCCAGTACTTC. Translation: CASSLGGGYQETQYF. The full variable domain, with the rest looked up from reference TRBV5-5 and TRBJ2-5, is DAGVTQSPTHLIKTRGQQVTLRCSPISGHKSVSWYQQVLGQGPQFIFQYYEKEERGRGNFPDRFSARQFPNYSSELNVNALLLGDSALYLCASSLGGGYQETQYFGPGTRLLVL.

The chain combines TRBV10-3 with TRBJ2-3, with 7 bases that match TRBD2. The CDR3 runs to 15 residues. CDR1 and CDR2 (germline): ENHRY, SYGVKD. Trimming at V came to 7 bases and at J to 5 bases, leaving 12 bases not matched to a gene. CDR3 sequence: CAITDGYSSGDTQYF. In nucleotides, the CDR3 is TGTGCCATCACTGATGGATACTCTAGCGGAGATACGCAGTATTTT.

The chain carries TRBV18 and TRBJ2-5; the match to TRBD2 covers 7 bases. Trimming at V came to 5 bases and at J to 4 bases, leaving 10 bases not matched to a gene. The CDR3 extends over 15 amino acids. From germline, CDR1 is KGHSH and CDR2 LQKENI. CDR3: CASSGKRGLGETQYF. The CDR3 DNA follows: TGTGCCAGCTCAGGAAAGCGGGGCCTGGGAGAGACCCAGTACTTC.

In this sample, this clone turned up once. The chain carries TRBV7-8 and TRBJ2-3, with D hard to call. The germline V gene encodes CDR1 SGHVS and CDR2 FQNEAQ. The CDR3 contains 13 residues. V lost 4 bases to trimming and J lost 5 bases, with 10 bases between them. The CDR3 here is CASSWRGGDTQYF. CDR3 coding DNA: TGTGCCAGCAGCTGGCGAGGCGGAGATACGCAGTATTTT.

V and J are TRBV6-5 and TRBJ2-3; D is uncertain. The CDR3 is 12 residues long. V shed 6 bases and J shed 4 bases, with 8 bases lying between them. Germline lookup yields CDR1 MNHEY and CDR2 SVGAGI. The CDR3 nucleotides are TGTGCCAGCAGCCCGGAGTCAGATACGCAGTATTTT. Translated: CASSPESDTQYF.

This chain joins TRBV6-5 and TRBJ2-7, with D possibly being TRBD1 (5 bases). The V and J ends lost 6 bases and 1 base respectively, with 13 bases between them. Germline values: CDR1 MNHEY, CDR2 SVGAGI. The CDR3 has 14 residues. CDR3 loop: CASSPTSGSYEQYF. The CDR3 DNA is TGTGCCAGCAGCCCCACTTCAGGGTCCTACGAGCAGTACTTC.

This clone has only one observation. CDR3: CASSLGGERIQYF. Here the CDR3 DNA reads TGCGCCAGCAGCTTGGGGGGAGAACGCATTCAGTACTTC. J is TRBJ2-4 and V is TRBV5-1; a possible D gene is TRBD2 (5 bases). The CDR3 has 13 amino acids. Deletions cut 0 bases from V and 9 bases from J, with 10 bases between. The germline V gene encodes CDR1 SGHRS and CDR2 YFSETQ.

The table lists this clone with a count of one. The gene calls are TRBV6-2 or TRBV6-3 and TRBJ1-1, with 7 bases lining up with TRBD1. CDR3 length: 14 amino acids. In germline, CDR1 is MNHEY, CDR2 SVGEGT. V gave up 4 bases and J gave up 4 bases; unmatched junction bases: 6. CDR3 nucleotides: TGTGCCAGCAGTTTACAGGGGAGCCGCACTGAAGCTTTCTTT. Translated, it gives CASSLQGSRTEAFF.